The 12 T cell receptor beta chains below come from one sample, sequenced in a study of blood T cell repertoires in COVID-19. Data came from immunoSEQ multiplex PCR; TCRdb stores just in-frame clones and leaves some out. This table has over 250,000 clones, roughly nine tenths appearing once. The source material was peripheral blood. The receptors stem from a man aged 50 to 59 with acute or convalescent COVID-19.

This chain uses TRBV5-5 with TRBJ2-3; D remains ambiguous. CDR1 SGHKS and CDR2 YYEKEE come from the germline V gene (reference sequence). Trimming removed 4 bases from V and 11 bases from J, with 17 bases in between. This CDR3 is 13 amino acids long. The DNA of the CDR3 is TGTGCCAGCAGCCTTAATCCACCCAATAGGCAGTATTTT. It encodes CASSLNPPNRQYF.

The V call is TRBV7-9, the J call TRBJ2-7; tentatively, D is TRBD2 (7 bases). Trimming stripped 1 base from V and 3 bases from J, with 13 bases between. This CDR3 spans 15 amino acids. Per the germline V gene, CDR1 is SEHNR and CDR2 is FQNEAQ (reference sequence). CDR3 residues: CASSLVGGGGYEQYF. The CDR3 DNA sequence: TGTGCCAGCAGCTTAGTAGGCGGGGGCGGCTACGAGCAGTACTTC.

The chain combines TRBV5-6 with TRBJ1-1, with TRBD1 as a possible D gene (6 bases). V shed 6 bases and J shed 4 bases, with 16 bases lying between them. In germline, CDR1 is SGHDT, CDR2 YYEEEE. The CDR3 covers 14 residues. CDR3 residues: CASMGALTGTEAFF. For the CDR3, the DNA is TGTGCCAGCATGGGGGCCCTAACCGGCACTGAAGCTTTCTTT.

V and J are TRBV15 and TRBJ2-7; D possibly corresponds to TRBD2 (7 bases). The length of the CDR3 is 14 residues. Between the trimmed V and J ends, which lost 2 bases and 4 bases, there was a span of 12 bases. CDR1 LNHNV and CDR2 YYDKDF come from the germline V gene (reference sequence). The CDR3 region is CATSRLGGGYEQYF. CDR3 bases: TGTGCCACCAGCAGACTAGGGGGGGGTTACGAGCAGTACTTC.

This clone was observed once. CDR3 nucleotide sequence: TGTGCCAGCAGCATCGACGGGTCCTACGAGCAGTACTTC. It codes for CASSIDGSYEQYF. V gene TRBV7-9 combines with J gene TRBJ2-7; D is ambiguous. From germline, CDR1 is SEHNR and CDR2 FQNEAQ (reference sequence). With 5 bases removed from V and 1 base from J, the gap between germline ends came to 9 bases. The CDR3 contains 13 residues.

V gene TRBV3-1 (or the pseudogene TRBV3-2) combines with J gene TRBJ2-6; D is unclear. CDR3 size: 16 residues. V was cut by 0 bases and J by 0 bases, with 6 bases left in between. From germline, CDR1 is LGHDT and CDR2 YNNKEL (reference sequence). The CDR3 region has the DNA TGTGCCAGCAGCCAAGAAGCCGGCTCTGGGGCCAACGTCCTGACTTTC. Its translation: CASSQEAGSGANVLTF.

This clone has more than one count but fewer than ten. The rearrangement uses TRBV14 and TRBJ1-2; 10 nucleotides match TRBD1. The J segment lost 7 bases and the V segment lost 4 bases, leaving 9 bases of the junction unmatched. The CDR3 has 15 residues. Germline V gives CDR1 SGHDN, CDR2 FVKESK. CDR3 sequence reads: CASSPSVDRGPGYTF. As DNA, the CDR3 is TGTGCCAGCAGCCCCAGCGTTGACAGGGGGCCTGGCTACACCTTC.

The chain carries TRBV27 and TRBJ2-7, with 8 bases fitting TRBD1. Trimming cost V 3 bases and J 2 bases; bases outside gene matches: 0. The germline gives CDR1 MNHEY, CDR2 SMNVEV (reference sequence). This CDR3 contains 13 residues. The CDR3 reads CASSLDRAYEQYF. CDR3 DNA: TGTGCCAGCAGTTTGGACAGGGCCTACGAGCAGTACTTC.

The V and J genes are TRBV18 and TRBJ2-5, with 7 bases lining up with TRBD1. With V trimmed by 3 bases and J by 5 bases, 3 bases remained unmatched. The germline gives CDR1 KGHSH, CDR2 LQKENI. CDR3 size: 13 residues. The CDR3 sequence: CASSPTGKETQYF. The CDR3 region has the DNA TGTGCCAGCTCACCGACAGGGAAGGAGACCCAGTACTTC.

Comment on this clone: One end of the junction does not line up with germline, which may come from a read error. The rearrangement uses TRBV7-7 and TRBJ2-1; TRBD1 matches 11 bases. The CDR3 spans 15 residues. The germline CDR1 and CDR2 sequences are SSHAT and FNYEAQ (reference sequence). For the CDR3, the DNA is TGTGCTAGCAGCTCGGGGACAGGGGGTTACAATGAGCAGTTCTTC. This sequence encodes CASSSGTGGYNEQFF.

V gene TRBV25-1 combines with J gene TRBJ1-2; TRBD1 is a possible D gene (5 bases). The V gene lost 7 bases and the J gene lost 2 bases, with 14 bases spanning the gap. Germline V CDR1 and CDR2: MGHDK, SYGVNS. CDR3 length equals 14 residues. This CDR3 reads CASTPGGTNYGYTF. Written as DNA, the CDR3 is TGTGCCAGCACTCCCGGGGGGACCAACTATGGCTACACCTTC.

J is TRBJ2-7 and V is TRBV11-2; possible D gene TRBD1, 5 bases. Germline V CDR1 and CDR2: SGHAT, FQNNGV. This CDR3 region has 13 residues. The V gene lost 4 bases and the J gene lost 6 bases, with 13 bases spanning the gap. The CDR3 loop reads CASSSSRVLEQYF. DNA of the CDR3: TGTGCCAGCAGCTCATCCAGGGTCCTCGAGCAGTACTTC.